The clone carrying this T cell receptor beta chain was seen a single time. The template used for profiling TCR beta VDJ and CDR3 was genomic DNA. TCRdb itself ran the reads through MiXCR, one entry per CDR3 protein. The table has hundreds of thousands of distinct CDR3 sequences, approximately 60% seen once; the top ten hold 1% to 1.5%. This sample stems from a study of CD8+CD57+ T cells in acquired aplastic anemia. For the study at large: The mean DNA yield obtained from sorted CD4+ and CD8+ cells came to 3 to 3.5 ug.

In patients chosen for sequencing, flow cytometry had shown CD8+CD57+ cell expansion. The sample taken for sequencing was sorted CD4+, CD8+, or CD8+CD57+ T cells (not recorded which) from PBMCs. This TCR was recovered from a human donor with aplastic anemia.

This chain's CDR3 is CASSLYPGTGGRYIASPLHF. The CDR3 DNA is TGTGCCAGCAGCTTATATCCCGGGACAGGGGGCCGGTATATTGCTTCACCCCTCCACTTT. The chain uses TRBV7-9 and TRBJ1-6; 12 bases are shared with TRBD1. The CDR3 is 20 residues long. Germline V gene lookup returns CDR1 SEHNR and CDR2 FQNEAQ (reference sequence). Trimming took 2 bases from V and 9 from J; bases not matched to a gene: 17.